This entry features one T cell receptor (beta chain) sequence. The antigen remains undetermined. The entry originates in a study of cytomegalovirus exposure and HLA in healthy donors. Notes on the study in general: Usually a TCR sequence was rare, but some public TCRs were found in many donors.

The PCR used 60 Vbeta and 13 Jbeta primers. Repertoires were generated with immunoSEQ multiplex PCR, while TCRdb's copy carries only in-frame clones and drops some. The sample has about 140,000 clones; 78% are singletons. This CDR3 spans 15 amino acids. The ends lost 4 bases at V and 0 bases at J; junction bases unmatched: 4. Germline V gene data show CDR1 as SGHDN and CDR2 as FVKESK. This chain joins TRBV14 and TRBJ1-1; TRBD1 matches at 8 bases. The clonotype was recovered from a male donor in good health and CMV-seronegative. Sequenced material: PBMCs. The CDR3 reads CASSPRQGMNTEAFF. In nucleotides, the CDR3 is TGTGCCAGCAGCCCGAGACAGGGGATGAACACTGAAGCTTTCTTT.